This TCR beta chain comes out of a study of blood T cell repertoires in COVID-19. Across the study: The analysed material was cDNA or gDNA that came from T cells, B-cell-depleted T cells, or PBMCs.

From germline, CDR1 is SGHNT and CDR2 YYREEE (reference sequence). The CDR3 is 13 residues long. Trimming cost V 0 bases and J 2 bases, with 6 bases left between them. Clones were sequenced by immunoSEQ multiplex PCR, and TCRdb holds only the in-frame ones, with some missing. This table holds roughly 260,000 clones, 86% found once. This chain links TRBV5-4 with TRBJ2-7; D gene ambiguous. The receptor was derived from a man in his forties who had recovered from COVID-19. The sample was peripheral blood. The CDR3 sequence is CASSLDRTYEQYF. As DNA, the CDR3 is TGTGCCAGCAGCTTGGACAGAACCTACGAGCAGTACTTC.